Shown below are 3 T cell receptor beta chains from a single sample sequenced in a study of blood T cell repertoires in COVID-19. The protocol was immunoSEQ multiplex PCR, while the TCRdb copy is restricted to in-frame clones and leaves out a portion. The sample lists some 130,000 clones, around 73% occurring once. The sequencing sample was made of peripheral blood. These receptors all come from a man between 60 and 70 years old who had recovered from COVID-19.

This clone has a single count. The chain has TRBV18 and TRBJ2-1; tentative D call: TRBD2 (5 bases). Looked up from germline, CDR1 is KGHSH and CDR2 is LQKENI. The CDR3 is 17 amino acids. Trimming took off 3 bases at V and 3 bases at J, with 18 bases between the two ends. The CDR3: CASSPDMAGRSYNEQFF. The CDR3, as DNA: TGTGCCAGCTCACCCGACATGGCGGGTCGGAGCTACAATGAGCAGTTCTTC.

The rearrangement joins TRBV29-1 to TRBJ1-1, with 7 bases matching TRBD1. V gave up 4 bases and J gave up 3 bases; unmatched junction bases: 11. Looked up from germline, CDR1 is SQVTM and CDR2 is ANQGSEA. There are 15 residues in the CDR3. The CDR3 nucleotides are TGCAGCGTTGCCCCATTGACAGGGTTGGACACTGAAGCTTTCTTT. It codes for CSVAPLTGLDTEAFF.

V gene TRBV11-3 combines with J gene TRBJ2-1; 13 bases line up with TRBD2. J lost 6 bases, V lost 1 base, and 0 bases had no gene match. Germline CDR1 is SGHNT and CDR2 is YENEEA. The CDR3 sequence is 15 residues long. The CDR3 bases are TGTGCCAGCAGCTTAGGGACTAGCGGGAGCAATGAGCAGTTCTTC. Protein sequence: CASSLGTSGSNEQFF.